Listed here are 12 T cell receptor beta chains from one sample, sequenced in a study of T cell repertoires in cytomegalovirus infection. Their cognate antigens are unknown. TCRdb processed the reads anew with MiXCR; each CDR3 protein has one entry. The top ten hold 11% to 15% of the sample, which has 900,000 to 950,000 distinct CDR3 sequences, about a third seen once. Sequenced here: cultured CD8+ T cells from PBMCs, sampled from culture after CMV antigen stimulation. The receptor source for this set is a human donor in good health (CMV status not recorded). Some clones in this sample may be carry-over from other donors' samples.

The chain is built from TRBV24-1 and TRBJ1-1; D gene ambiguous. The CDR3 spans 12 residues. Looked up from germline, CDR1 is KGHDR and CDR2 is SFDVKD. V gave up 10 bases and J gave up 4 bases, with 12 bases separating them. CDR3 nucleotide sequence: TGTGCCACTTCGTTAGGAGCCACTGAAGCTTTCTTT. Translating it yields CATSLGATEAFF.

A note on this clonotype: A read error may produce the germline difference seen at one junction end. The J gene is TRBJ1-2, the V gene TRBV12-3 or TRBV12-4, with unresolved D. CDR3 length: 11 residues. CDR3 nucleotide sequence: TGTGTCAGCGGCCCAGAATATGGCTACACCTTC. Translating it yields CVSGPEYGYTF.

The J gene is TRBJ1-4, the V gene TRBV10-3; D possibly corresponds to TRBD1 (5 bases). Germline V gene sequence: CDR1 ENHRY, CDR2 SYGVKD. CDR3 length: 13 residues. V was clipped by 3 bases and J by 7 bases, with 9 bases between them. The CDR3 nucleotides are TGTGCCATCAGTGACAGGGTGGCTGAAAAACTGTTTTTT. It yields the protein CAISDRVAEKLFF.

Points on this clonotype: The conserved closing phenylalanine or tryptophan is absent in this CDR3, likely reflecting a read error. The gene calls are TRBV7-9 and TRBJ2-7; D is perhaps TRBD1 (5 bases). V lost 1 base and J 6 bases, leaving 10 bases between the germline ends. From germline, CDR1 is SEHNR and CDR2 FQNEAQ (reference sequence). This CDR3 contains 13 residues. The CDR3 loop reads CASSLGGSGEQYI. The CDR3 DNA sequence: TGTGCCAGCAGCTTAGGGGGCTCGGGCGAGCAGTACATC.

This clonotype was seen at least ten times. This chain connects TRBV7-2 to TRBJ1-1; 7 bases fit TRBD1. The CDR3 loop spans 14 amino acids. The V gene end was trimmed by 2 bases and the J gene end by 6 bases; junction bases not matched to a gene: 6. Germline CDR1 and CDR2: SGHTA and FQGNSA. The CDR3 loop reads CASSLRGRPAEAFF. The CDR3 DNA is TGTGCCAGCAGCTTAAGGGGGCGCCCCGCTGAAGCTTTCTTT.

V and J are TRBV6-1 and TRBJ2-7; D call uncertain. Per germline, CDR1 MNHNS and CDR2 SASEGT. The length of the CDR3 is 12 residues. Trimming cost V 8 bases and J 0 bases, with 8 bases left between them. The CDR3 DNA follows: TGTGCCAGCTCCGACATCTCCTACGAGCAGTACGTC. Translation: CASSDISYEQYV.

This clonotype was observed many times. This chain connects TRBV28 to TRBJ1-5; possible D gene TRBD1, 6 bases. The CDR3 loop spans 15 amino acids. Looked up from germline, CDR1 is MDHEN and CDR2 is SYDVKM. V gave up 5 bases and J gave up 3 bases, with 14 bases separating them. CDR3 sequence: CASSPGHLNNQPQHF. The CDR3 region has the DNA TGTGCCAGCAGTCCGGGACATCTAAACAATCAGCCCCAGCATTTT. The full variable domain, rest sourced from reference TRBV28 and TRBJ1-5, is DVKVTQSSRYLVKRTGEKVFLECVQDMDHENMFWYRQDPGLGLRLIYFSYDVKMKEKGDIPEGYSVSREKKERFSLILESASTNQTSMYLCASSPGHLNNQPQHFGDGTRLSIL.

The table lists this clonotype with a count of one. The gene calls are TRBV7-9 and TRBJ2-1; possibly TRBD1 for D (5 bases). V lost 5 bases and J lost 0, with 14 bases in between. CDR3 size: 16 residues. Germline CDR1 and CDR2: SEHNR and FQNEAQ (reference sequence). Here the CDR3 DNA reads TGTGCCAGCAGCGTGCAGGGCCCTAGCTCCTACAATGAGCAGTTCTTC. Residues: CASSVQGPSSYNEQFF.

The V gene is TRBV11-2, the J gene TRBJ2-1; 8 nucleotides align to TRBD2. With V trimmed by 5 bases and J by 6 bases, 6 bases remained unmatched. This CDR3 contains 14 residues. CDR1 is SGHAT and CDR2 is FQNNGV in the germline V gene. The CDR3 DNA reads as TGTGCCAGCAGCCTCGGGGGGGTGAGCAATGAGCAGTTCTTC. As protein: CASSLGGVSNEQFF.

The chain employs TRBV6-5 and TRBJ2-2; 7 bases fit TRBD1. Germline CDR1 is MNHEY and CDR2 is SVGAGI. J lost 7 bases, V lost 5 bases, and 7 bases had no gene match. This CDR3 has 14 residues. CDR3 in amino acids: CASSQTGTVGELFF. The CDR3 region has the DNA TGTGCCAGCAGTCAGACCGGGACAGTCGGGGAGCTGTTTTTT.

This clonotype was observed a few times. The V gene is TRBV7-8, the J gene TRBJ2-7, with D maybe TRBD1 (6 bases). Germline-derived CDR1 and CDR2 are SGHVS and FQNEAQ. Trimming took off 1 base at V and 0 bases at J, with 16 bases between the two ends. The CDR3 length is 17 residues. CDR3 residues: CASSLDRQGSPSYEQYF. In DNA form, the CDR3 reads TGTGCCAGCAGCTTAGATAGGCAGGGGTCCCCCTCCTACGAGCAGTACTTC.

This clonotype occurred a few times. DNA of the CDR3: TGCGCCAGCAGTGAAGCGGGGAACACCGGGGAGCTGTTTTTT. The encoded protein is CASSEAGNTGELFF. The chain joins TRBV10-2 to TRBJ2-2; perhaps TRBD2 as D (6 bases). The germline CDR1 and CDR2 sequences are WSHSY and SAAADI. Trimming cost V 3 bases and J 1 base, with 6 bases left between them. This CDR3 is 14 amino acids long.